This TCR beta chain comes out of a study of regulatory T cells in long-lasting Graves disease (dated by TCRdb to the early 2020s). About the study as a whole: In the newly diagnosed Graves' disease group, patients had been taking antithyroid drugs for less than 3 months. Peripheral blood TCR sequencing and RNA sequencing compared persistent Graves' disease patients with newly diagnosed Graves' disease patients. The study took place in China and was registered as a clinical trial. A total of about 33 samples underwent TCR sequencing: about 13 from persistent and some 20 from newly diagnosed Graves' disease patients.

V gives up 8 bases and J gives up 3 bases, and the segment between their germline ends measures 15 bases. Including the terminal cysteine and phenylalanine, the CDR3 comprises 13 residues. Only the CDR3 DNA is retained, 39 bases long and in frame from the first base. According to the germline V gene (reference sequence), CDR1 reads DFQATT and CDR2 reads SNEGSKA. Paper-wide results and their limitations: The authors noted that the small sample size was a limitation that may lower accuracy. TRBV28, TRBJ1-2 and TRBJ2-5 were preferentially used in persistent disease, while TRBV20-1 and TRBJ2-1 were favored in newly diagnosed disease. Lower TCR Shannon entropy and fewer highly expanded clones were observed in persistent Graves' disease patients than in newly diagnosed patients, which suggested clonal expansion. Persistent patients shared more public clonotypes among themselves (around 2,500) than newly diagnosed patients did (more than 950). Only the TCR beta chain was sequenced and analyzed. Peripheral blood alone was examined, since thyroid tissue, which constituted the primary lesion, could not be accessed.

Many counts were recorded for this clonotype. Its antigen is unknown. Nothing much larger sits one base from this clone, and base qualities are not available. Library construction relied on multiplex PCR. Sequencing instrument: Illumina HiSeq 4000. To build TCR beta libraries, CDR3 regions were amplified by Arm-PCR using iRepertoire HTBI primers. Before sequencing, the PCR products underwent gel purification. In the source study's methods: Across samples, about 64 TRBV and 13 to 15 TRBJ segments were identified and used for gene usage analysis of CDR3 amino acid clonotypes. COPE and FqMerger were used to merge filtered high-quality paired reads into contigs. BLAST was used to align contigs to IMGT TRBV, TRBD and TRBJ reference genes, with CDR3 defined following IMGT. Any clonotype with a frequency above 0.1% was classified as a highly expanded clone. Shannon entropy served as the measure of repertoire diversity, while the Gini coefficient captured V-J evenness. Clonotypes shared by more than one individual were considered public. TCRdb itself trimmed the public reads at Q25 with fastp, ran MiXCR and retained productive beta chains. Every CDR3 protein is listed once, alongside the most common genes and DNA of its rows. Clone size and V and J calls follow TCRdb, not the original study. In all, the sample holds roughly 400,000 distinct CDR3 sequences, and over 15% of those were seen once. The ten largest account for about 25% of the sample.

What the time point label conveys for this sample: newly diagnosed GD, antithyroid drugs for less than 3 months. For both TCR sequencing and RNA sequencing, RNA was extracted from PBMCs in TRIzol. Graves' disease was diagnosed according to American Thyroid Association guidelines. Patients were recruited from an endocrinology department in Xi'an, China. From each patient, 7.5 to 9.5 milliliters of peripheral blood was collected into an EDTA anticoagulant tube. Ficoll Paque Plus density gradient separation was used to isolate PBMCs, and no further T cell sorting was performed. An Agilent 2100 Bioanalyzer and agarose gel were used to check RNA quality, while a NanoDrop 2000 measured RNA concentration. The same sample was also studied in work on T cells in Graves' hyperthyroidism and ophthalmopathy. Reported in the second study: Graves' hyperthyroidism was defined as stable when no progression to ophthalmopathy occurred over 18 months of follow-up. Hyperthyroidism patients were newly diagnosed, had a disease duration of under 2 months, and were aged 18 to 65 years. The study excluded patients with uncontrolled infections, other autoimmune diseases, pregnancy or lactation. Diagnoses were based on clinical symptoms, serum thyroxine and TRAb, thyroid ultrasound and orbital computed tomography. The TCR CDR3 was subjected to a first round of RT-PCR using the HTBI primer set and the Qiagen OneStep RT-PCR kit. Most expanded thyroid clonotypes (frequency above 0.001) were also found in blood, which suggests that blood repertoires may mirror thyroid immune responses. A 13 V-J signature model separated ophthalmopathy from stable hyperthyroidism, with approximately 87% sensitivity and 81% to 82% specificity in cross-validation and 80%/75% in testing. In validation, the model predicted progression to ophthalmopathy with roughly 70% sensitivity and approximately 72% specificity, a median of approximately 6.5 months before onset. To identify TCR V-J signatures that set the groups apart, the researchers used a discovery cohort of 90 to 100 patients, made up of about 44 with Graves' ophthalmopathy and 57 with stable Graves' hyperthyroidism. An independent validation cohort of about 19 hyperthyroidism patients and about 15 patients who later progressed to ophthalmopathy tested prospective prediction of ophthalmopathy. The roughly 90 discovery patients were divided at random into training and test sets in a 7:3 ratio. The study also compared thyroid tissue and blood T-cell repertoires from 6 or 7 Graves' hyperthyroidism patients. Once sampling was done, hyperthyroidism patients were given methimazole at a starting dose of 30 mg daily, whereas ophthalmopathy patients were given high-dose intravenous methylprednisolone. A second multiplex PCR round built the libraries, followed by size selection and purification. Paired-end sequencing of the libraries was performed with 100 bp reads on an Illumina HiSeq2000. SOAPnuke was used to process the raw data, removing reads that contained adapters or uncalled bases, had a mean Phred below 15, or lacked an exact match to the constant primer or identifier. COPE v1.2.5 was used to merge high-quality paired reads, and clonotypes were defined as unique nucleotide sequences. Clonotypes were aligned to IMGT TRBV, TRBD and TRBJ reference segments using MiTCR v1.1. The analysis included only V-J combinations with a frequency above 0.0001, which together covered about 99% of the repertoires. The TCS score was defined as F50 (clonal expansion) divided by E x V (chaos), with BLOSUM62-based TCRdist calculated between CDR3 peptides within each V-J. Welch's t-statistics and random forest reduced roughly 530 V-J features to roughly 13, which were used in a naive Bayes classifier (R e1071). Sample size was not statistically predetermined, and investigators were not blinded to group allocation. TCR Vbeta CDR3 sequencing of 120 to 150 peripheral blood samples (approximately 44 ophthalmopathy, 75 hyperthyroidism and 17 progressor patients) is reported in the paper.

This sequence was found in a woman under 30 with Graves disease. Donor details come from another sample of the same person, matched by shared clones. This specimen consisted of peripheral blood mononuclear cells (PBMCs), obtained at new diagnosis, from a patient treated with antithyroid drugs. Recombination connected TRBV20-1 to TRBJ2-3; matching of 7 bases hints at TRBD2 as the D gene. This receptor carries the CDR3 CSSEGGATDTQYF. The nucleotide sequence reads TGCAGTTCCGAGGGGGGGGCAACAGATACGCAGTATTTT.